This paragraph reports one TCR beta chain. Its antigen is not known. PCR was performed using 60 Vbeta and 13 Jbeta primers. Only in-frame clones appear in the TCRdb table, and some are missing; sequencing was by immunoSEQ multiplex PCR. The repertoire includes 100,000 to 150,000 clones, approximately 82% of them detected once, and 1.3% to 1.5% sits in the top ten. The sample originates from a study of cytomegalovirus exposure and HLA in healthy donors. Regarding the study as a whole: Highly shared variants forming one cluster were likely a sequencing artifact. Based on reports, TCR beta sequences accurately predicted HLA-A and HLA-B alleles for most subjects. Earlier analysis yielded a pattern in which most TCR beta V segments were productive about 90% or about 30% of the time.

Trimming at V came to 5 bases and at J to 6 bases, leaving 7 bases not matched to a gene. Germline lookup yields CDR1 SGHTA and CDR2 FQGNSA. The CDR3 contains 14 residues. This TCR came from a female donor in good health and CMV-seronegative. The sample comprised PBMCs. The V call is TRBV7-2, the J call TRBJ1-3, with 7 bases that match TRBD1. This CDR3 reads CASSRDREINTIYF. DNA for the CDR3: TGTGCCAGCAGCCGTGACAGGGAGATAAACACCATATATTTT.